This is a list of T cell receptor beta chains from one sample in a study of CD8 T cells in ankylosing spondylitis. TCRdb used MiXCR to reprocess the 5' RACE reads, holding one entry per CDR3 protein. The sample consists of hundreds of thousands of distinct CDR3 sequences, 15% to 25% of them appearing once. Sequenced input: blood, either unsorted or a sorted T cell fraction (not recorded which). The source is a male donor with ankylosing spondylitis or in good health (not recorded which). CDR3s include the opening cysteine and the closing phenylalanine or tryptophan. Size is stated for part of the rows, as once, few or many counts, or as a class when the clone is expanded.

clone size: few
V gene: TRBV12-3/TRBV12-4
J gene: TRBJ2-1
CDR3 protein: CASSLGGGLMIF

clone size: NA
V gene: TRBV7-3
J gene: TRBJ2-3
CDR3 protein: CASSLSGGSTDTQYF

clone size: many
V gene: TRBV5-1
J gene: TRBJ1-2
CDR3 protein: CASSSRGLTGYTF

clone size: many
V gene: TRBV9
J gene: TRBJ2-1
CDR3 protein: CASSAGTGSGEQFF

clone size: few
V gene: TRBV28
J gene: TRBJ1-2
CDR3 protein: CASGFSNYGYTF

clone size: few
V gene: TRBV20-1
J gene: TRBJ2-3
CDR3 protein: CSALRQITDTQYF

clone size: many
V gene: TRBV6-4
J gene: TRBJ2-2
CDR3 protein: CASSEQGFTGGELFF

clone size: NA
V gene: TRBV5-1
J gene: TRBJ1-4
CDR3 protein: CASSLPRDKPFEKLFF

clone size: NA
V gene: TRBV4-2
J gene: TRBJ2-3
CDR3 protein: CASSPRTSGSRTDTQYF

clone size: NA
V gene: TRBV5-1
J gene: TRBJ1-1
CDR3 protein: CASSLTGRDSEAFF

clone size: few
V gene: TRBV5-1
J gene: TRBJ2-3
CDR3 protein: CASSLLGQGTDTQYF

clone size: NA
V gene: TRBV7-2
J gene: TRBJ1-2
CDR3 protein: CASSFLTGTALTF

clone size: few
V gene: TRBV10-2
J gene: TRBJ2-5
CDR3 protein: CASSAGGLGEETQYF

clone size: NA
V gene: TRBV5-6
J gene: TRBJ2-6
CDR3 protein: CASSYPSSGANVLTF

clone size: NA
V gene: TRBV28
J gene: TRBJ1-4
CDR3 protein: CASSGQGLDEKLFF

clone size: NA
V gene: TRBV20-1
J gene: TRBJ2-3
CDR3 protein: CSARIAGGRADTQYF

clone size: NA
V gene: TRBV5-1
J gene: TRBJ1-4
CDR3 protein: CASRQGQPNEKLFF

clone size: few
V gene: TRBV20-1
J gene: TRBJ2-3
CDR3 protein: CSITPAEGWTDTQYF

clone size: few
V gene: TRBV7-7
J gene: TRBJ2-1
CDR3 protein: CASSLAGTTEQFF

clone size: few
V gene: TRBV20-1
J gene: TRBJ2-1
CDR3 protein: CSARLARGNEQFF

clone size: many
V gene: TRBV20-1
J gene: TRBJ2-5
CDR3 protein: CSGTHEEKTQYF

clone size: NA
V gene: TRBV18
J gene: TRBJ2-3
CDR3 protein: CASSQIQGADTQYF

clone size: NA
V gene: TRBV5-6
J gene: TRBJ1-1
CDR3 protein: CASSLYTGRITEAFF

clone size: NA
V gene: TRBV20-1
J gene: TRBJ2-1
CDR3 protein: CSARDLAGGLGEQFF

clone size: many
V gene: TRBV29-1
J gene: TRBJ1-1
CDR3 protein: CSVRGSHTEAFF

clone size: few
V gene: TRBV28
J gene: TRBJ1-4
CDR3 protein: CASSWGPSLFF

clone size: NA
V gene: TRBV6-1
J gene: TRBJ1-3
CDR3 protein: CASSTRQGSGNTIYF

clone size: NA
V gene: TRBV5-1
J gene: TRBJ2-5
CDR3 protein: CANSIGQGVRETQYF

clone size: many
V gene: TRBV28
J gene: TRBJ1-5
CDR3 protein: CASRGGTQHF

clone size: NA
V gene: TRBV19
J gene: TRBJ2-1
CDR3 protein: CASSTIPMYNEQFF

clone size: NA
V gene: TRBV4-2
J gene: TRBJ1-2
CDR3 protein: CASSQEDGNYGYTF

clone size: NA
V gene: TRBV5-1
J gene: TRBJ2-2
CDR3 protein: CASSFLQGSGELFF

clone size: NA
V gene: TRBV6-2/TRBV6-3
J gene: TRBJ1-2
CDR3 protein: CASSSGQGRNYGYTF

clone size: few
V gene: TRBV6-2/TRBV6-3
J gene: TRBJ2-5
CDR3 protein: CASSYRQETQYF

clone size: many
V gene: TRBV7-3
J gene: TRBJ1-2
CDR3 protein: CASSLPPGARSNYGYTF

clone size: NA
V gene: TRBV20-1
J gene: TRBJ1-2
CDR3 protein: CSARVQVVGAYGYTF

clone size: few
V gene: TRBV2
J gene: TRBJ2-1
CDR3 protein: CASIRDIAYNEQFF

clone size: NA
V gene: TRBV10-3
J gene: TRBJ2-1
CDR3 protein: CAISESRLAYKKQFF

clone size: NA
V gene: TRBV12-3/TRBV12-4
J gene: TRBJ2-1
CDR3 protein: CASTQGLAGGEQFF